Shown below are 17 T cell receptor beta chains from a single sample sequenced in a study of early T cells in non-severe SARS-CoV-2 infection (TCRdb year 2021). Library preparation was by 5' RACE. The data were produced on a NextSeq 500. TCRdb cleaned the public reads at Q25 with fastp, built clones with MiXCR and kept in-frame beta chains. For every CDR3 protein sequence, its rows merge into one entry that carries the most common genes and DNA. For this sample the table gives approximately 70,000 distinct CDR3 sequences, of which 10% to 15% were detected only once. The ten largest clones add up to approximately 6.4% of the sample. Sequenced input: whole blood. These receptors came from an adult who was a healthcare worker with PCR-confirmed SARS-CoV-2 infection or an uninfected control (not recorded which).

V is TRBV18 and J is TRBJ1-1; the match to TRBD1 covers 10 bases. This CDR3 has 16 residues. V gave up 5 bases and J gave up 2 bases; unmatched junction bases: 8. CDR1 KGHSH and CDR2 LQKENI come from the germline V gene. The CDR3 is CASSFRQGADNTEAFF. The CDR3 coding sequence is TGTGCCAGCTCATTCCGACAGGGGGCGGATAACACTGAAGCTTTCTTT.

The chain employs TRBV3-1 and TRBJ2-3; no reliable D call. CDR1 LGHDT and CDR2 YNNKEL come from the germline V gene (reference sequence). This CDR3 has 14 amino acids. With 2 bases removed from V and 3 bases from J, the gap between germline ends came to 9 bases. Written as DNA, the CDR3 is TGTGCCAGCAGCCAATTCGTCAGGACAGATACGCAGTATTTT. Translation: CASSQFVRTDTQYF.

This clonotype has a count of ten or more. This chain connects TRBV3-1 to TRBJ1-2; D may be TRBD1 (5 bases). Germline V lookup: CDR1 LGHDT, CDR2 YNNKEL (reference sequence). Trimming took off 5 bases at V and 4 bases at J, with 8 bases between the two ends. The CDR3 sequence is 12 residues long. The chain's CDR3 is CASSVGAYGYTF. The CDR3 DNA follows: TGTGCCAGCAGCGTCGGGGCCTATGGCTACACCTTC.

This clonotype was counted only a few times. The CDR3 loop is CASSQGVQANSPLHF. DNA of the CDR3: TGTGCCAGCAGCCAGGGGGTCCAGGCGAATTCACCCCTCCACTTT. This rearrangement joins TRBV6-5 to TRBJ1-6, with 7 bases that match TRBD1. This CDR3 region has 15 residues. Germline values: CDR1 MNHEY, CDR2 SVGAGI. V trimming: 6 bases; J trimming: 7 bases; junction bases outside the gene matches: 9.

This clonotype has ten or more counts. J is TRBJ2-7 and V is TRBV6-5, with D unclear. CDR3 length equals 13 residues. Germline CDR1 MNHEY, CDR2 SVGAGI. V lost 0 bases, J lost 0 bases, and 3 bases lay in between. The DNA for the CDR3 is TGTGCCAGCAGTTACTCGCACTCCTACGAGCAGTACTTC. Its translation: CASSYSHSYEQYF.

The rearrangement joins TRBV7-9 to TRBJ1-1; D gene ambiguous. This CDR3 spans 13 amino acids. Trimming removed 4 bases from V and 11 bases from J, with 17 bases in between. Germline CDR1 is SEHNR and CDR2 is FQNEAQ (reference sequence). CDR3 bases: TGTGCCAGCAGCTCTCCGTTCCAGGTTAGCGCTTTCTTT. It codes for CASSSPFQVSAFF.

Many counts were recorded for this clonotype. The missing conserved phenylalanine or tryptophan at the end of this CDR3 makes a read error likely. The DNA is left out, because the CDR3 cannot be placed on it with certainty; the CDR3 is given as TCRdb lists it. The gene calls are TRBV10-3 and TRBJ2-7; the table's TRBD2 call for D was not verified on the DNA. Germline V gene data show CDR1 as ENHRY and CDR2 as SYGVKD. The CDR3 totals 13 residues, both ends included. CDR3 protein: CAISARLDGGISL.

The sample holds many counts of this clonotype. This chain connects TRBV7-9 to TRBJ2-7; no reliable D call. Germline V gene sequence: CDR1 SEHNR, CDR2 FQNEAQ (reference sequence). The V and J ends lost 5 bases and 5 bases respectively, with 19 bases between them. The CDR3 is made up of 15 amino acids. The CDR3 nucleotides read TGTGCCAGCAGCCCGCCTCGGACGGGTGGGCACGAGCAGTACTTC. It codes for CASSPPRTGGHEQYF.

The rearrangement joins TRBV5-1 to TRBJ1-1; no reliable D call. V lost 1 base and J 1 base, leaving 11 bases between the germline ends. Germline values: CDR1 SGHRS, CDR2 YFSETQ. This CDR3 is 15 amino acids long. The CDR3 region has the DNA TGCGCCAGCAGCTTGAAGACCGACGGGAACACTGAAGCTTTCTTT. This sequence encodes CASSLKTDGNTEAFF.

V gene TRBV7-9 combines with J gene TRBJ2-3; 9 bases are shared with TRBD1. Trimming removed 5 bases from V and 4 bases from J; junction bases left unmatched: 10. This CDR3 is 16 amino acids long. Looked up from germline, CDR1 is SEHNR and CDR2 is FQNEAQ (reference sequence). The CDR3 DNA is TGTGCCAGCAGCGGGGGGGACAGGGATTTGCCAGATACGCAGTATTTT. Amino acid sequence: CASSGGDRDLPDTQYF.

A few counts support this clonotype. The rearrangement uses TRBV28 and TRBJ1-1; tentatively, D is TRBD1 (5 bases). Germline V CDR1 and CDR2: MDHEN, SYDVKM. V was clipped by 2 bases and J by 5 bases, with 12 bases between them. The CDR3 extends over 14 amino acids. CDR3 nucleotides: TGTGCCAGCAGTTTACTGGGGGGTGTGACTGAAGCTTTCTTT. Translation gives CASSLLGGVTEAFF.

The chain joins TRBV6-6 to TRBJ2-2; tentatively, D is TRBD2 (7 bases). The V and J ends lost 2 bases and 4 bases respectively, with 20 bases between them. The CDR3 loop spans 18 amino acids. CDR1 and CDR2 (germline): MNHNY, SVGAGI (reference sequence). CDR3 DNA: TGTGCCAGCAGTTACCCACAGGGAGGGGTGATGGGCACCGGGGAGCTGTTTTTT. Translation: CASSYPQGGVMGTGELFF.

This clonotype was picked up many times. The chain recombines TRBV12-3 or TRBV12-4 with TRBJ2-4, with 12 nucleotides matching TRBD2. The CDR3 totals 19 residues. V was pared by 2 bases and J by 6 bases, with 14 bases of the junction left unmatched. CDR3 residues: CASSLRFRLAGGQRNIQYF. The CDR3 DNA is TGTGCCAGCAGTTTAAGATTTCGGCTAGCGGGGGGGCAAAGAAACATTCAGTACTTC.

This clonotype was seen many times. The chain joins TRBV6-5 to TRBJ2-7; 10 bases match TRBD1. The length of the CDR3 is 14 residues. The germline V gene has CDR1 MNHEY and CDR2 SVGAGI. Trimming took 4 bases from V and 6 from J; bases not matched to a gene: 6. CDR3 coding DNA: TGTGCCAGCAGTTCCGGGACAGGGGTCACCGAGCAGTACTTC. Amino acid sequence: CASSSGTGVTEQYF.

V and J are TRBV5-1 and TRBJ2-3; possibly TRBD1 for D (6 bases). V gave up 0 bases and J gave up 6 bases, with 14 bases separating them. CDR1 is SGHRS, CDR2 YFSETQ, per germline. The CDR3 covers 15 residues. CDR3: CASSLAIVTGDTQYF. The CDR3, as DNA: TGCGCCAGCAGCTTGGCGATCGTCACAGGGGATACGCAGTATTTT. Full variable domain (missing parts from reference TRBV5-1 and TRBJ2-3): KAGVTQTPRYLIKTRGQQVTLSCSPISGHRSVSWYQQTPGQGLQFLFEYFSETQRNKGNFPGRFSGRQFSNSRSEMNVSTLELGDSALYLCASSLAIVTGDTQYFGPGTRLTVL.

This clonotype was counted ten times or more. The chain carries TRBV5-1 and TRBJ1-1; D uncertain. Germline lookup yields CDR1 SGHRS and CDR2 YFSETQ. Trimming shortened V by 1 base and J by 0 bases, and 4 bases separated the two germline ends. This CDR3 comprises 13 residues. CDR3 loop: CASSLTVNTEAFF. The CDR3, as DNA: TGCGCCAGCAGCTTGACCGTGAACACTGAAGCTTTCTTT.

This clonotype has a count of ten or more. The chain couples TRBV10-3 to TRBJ2-7; D gene ambiguous. The V and J ends lost 3 bases and 2 bases respectively, with 5 bases between them. The CDR3 contains 12 residues. CDR1 ENHRY and CDR2 SYGVKD come from the germline V gene. The CDR3 DNA is TGTGCCATCAGTGAACATACCTACGAGCAGTACTTC. Protein product: CAISEHTYEQYF.